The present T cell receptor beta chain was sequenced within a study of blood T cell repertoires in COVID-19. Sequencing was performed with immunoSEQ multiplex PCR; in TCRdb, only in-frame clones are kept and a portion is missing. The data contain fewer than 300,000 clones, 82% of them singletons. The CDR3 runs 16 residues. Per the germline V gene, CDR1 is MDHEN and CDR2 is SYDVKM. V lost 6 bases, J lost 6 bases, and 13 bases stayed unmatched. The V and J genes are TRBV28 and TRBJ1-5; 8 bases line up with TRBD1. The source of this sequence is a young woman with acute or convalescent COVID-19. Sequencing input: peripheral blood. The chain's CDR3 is CASSWTGRPLSQPQHF. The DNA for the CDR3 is TGTGCCAGCAGCTGGACAGGGAGACCCCTCTCTCAGCCCCAGCATTTT.